The 30 T cell receptor beta chains listed next were all sequenced from one sample in a study of PD-L1 blockade in urothelial cancer. Sequenced by immunoSEQ multiplex PCR; TCRdb stores in-frame clones only, minus some. Here the sample spans some 100,000 clones, roughly 90% being singletons. Time point reported: pretreatment peripheral blood. This specimen was PBMCs, taken around atezolizumab (anti-PD-L1) treatment. These receptors were obtained from a woman aged 80 or older with urothelial cancer.

V usage is TRBV28 and J usage is TRBJ2-1; D may be TRBD2 (5 bases). From germline, CDR1 is MDHEN and CDR2 SYDVKM. The CDR3 length is 14 residues. Between the trimmed V and J ends, which lost 4 bases and 4 bases, there was a span of 11 bases. The CDR3 region is CASSSGGPYNEQFF. The CDR3 nucleotides are TGTGCCAGCAGTTCGGGCGGGCCTTACAATGAGCAGTTCTTC.

The chain uses TRBV4-2 and TRBJ2-1; no clear D. V shed 0 bases and J shed 7 bases, with 4 bases lying between them. This CDR3 has 12 residues. Germline loops: CDR1 LGHNA, CDR2 YNFKEQ. The CDR3 DNA follows: TGTGCCAGCAGCCAAGACGGGAATGAGCAGTTCTTC. This translates into CASSQDGNEQFF.

V usage is TRBV18 and J usage is TRBJ1-1; 8 positions agree with TRBD1. Trimming at V came to 3 bases and at J to 5 bases, leaving 8 bases not matched to a gene. The CDR3 consists of 15 residues. Germline V gene sequence: CDR1 KGHSH, CDR2 LQKENI. CDR3 residues: CASSPRTGQETEAFF. CDR3 DNA sequence: TGTGCCAGCTCACCCCGGACAGGGCAAGAAACTGAAGCTTTCTTT.

CDR3 sequence (DNA): TGTGCCTGGAGTACCGGGACAGGGGGTATTGTATTGAATCAGCCCCAGCATTTT. Translation gives CAWSTGTGGIVLNQPQHF. The chain links TRBV30 to TRBJ1-5; 11 bases are a match to TRBD1. The CDR3 contains 18 residues. Germline V gives CDR1 GTSNPN, CDR2 SVGIG (reference sequence). Trimming at V came to 2 bases and at J to 4 bases, leaving 13 bases not matched to a gene.

This sequence joins TRBV7-3 and TRBJ1-1, with 7 bases fitting TRBD1. Trimming at V came to 5 bases and at J to 7 bases, leaving 4 bases not matched to a gene. This CDR3 spans 12 amino acids. In germline, CDR1 is SGHTA, CDR2 FQGTGA. In nucleotides, the CDR3 is TGTGCCAGCAGCCTCCGACAGGGTGAAGCTTTCTTT. Protein sequence: CASSLRQGEAFF.

V is TRBV5-4 and J is TRBJ2-4, with TRBD1 matching over 7 bases. Per germline, CDR1 SGHNT and CDR2 YYREEE (reference sequence). The CDR3 loop spans 16 amino acids. Losses at the gene ends were 4 bases for V and 0 bases for J; bases not matched to a gene: 7. The CDR3 protein is CASSPGQALAKNIQYF. The CDR3, as DNA: TGTGCCAGCAGCCCAGGACAGGCCCTAGCCAAAAACATTCAGTACTTC. Filled out from reference TRBV5-4 and TRBJ2-4, the complete variable domain reads ETGVTQSPTHLIKTRGQQVTLRCSSQSGHNTVSWYQQALGQGPQFIFQYYREEENGRGNFPPRFSGLQFPNYSSELNVNALELDDSALYLCASSPGQALAKNIQYFGAGTRLSVL.

This clone was seen just once. V and J are TRBV27 and TRBJ1-2; TRBD1 might be the D (5 bases). V gave up 5 bases and J gave up 7 bases, with 11 bases separating them. This CDR3 has 12 amino acids. The germline V gene encodes CDR1 MNHEY and CDR2 SMNVEV (reference sequence). DNA of the CDR3: TGTGCCAGCAGTGCCCCTGGGGCTGGCTACACCTTC. This gives the protein CASSAPGAGYTF.

The genes are TRBV19 and TRBJ1-5; D remains ambiguous. Germline CDR1 LNHDA, CDR2 SQIVND (reference sequence). Trimming stripped 6 bases from V and 0 bases from J, with 12 bases between. CDR3 length: 15 residues. The CDR3 DNA sequence: TGTGCCAGTAGCCCCCAGTCCATTAGCAATCAGCCCCAGCATTTT. Translation gives CASSPQSISNQPQHF.

This clone came up once. The rearrangement joins TRBV15 to TRBJ2-5; 7 positions agree with TRBD2. The length of the CDR3 is 15 residues. In germline, CDR1 is LNHNV, CDR2 YYDKDF (reference sequence). Trimming at V came to 1 base and at J to 2 bases, leaving 4 bases not matched to a gene. CDR3 residues: CATSRVVGGQETQYF. DNA for the CDR3: TGTGCCACCAGCAGAGTGGTCGGGGGGCAAGAGACCCAGTACTTC. The full variable domain, its missing parts supplied by reference TRBV15 and TRBJ2-5, is DAMVIQNPRYQVTQFGKPVTLSCSQTLNHNVMYWYQQKSSQAPKLLFHYYDKDFNNEADTPDNFQSRRPNTSFCFLDIRSPGLGDTAMYLCATSRVVGGQETQYFGPGTRLLVL.

The chain is built from TRBV29-1 and TRBJ1-2, with D perhaps TRBD1 (5 bases). Trimming took off 0 bases at V and 8 bases at J, with 16 bases between the two ends. The CDR3 loop spans 14 amino acids. From germline, CDR1 is SQVTM and CDR2 ANQGSEA. The CDR3 region is CSVEDRGSGFGYTF. The CDR3 nucleotides read TGCAGCGTTGAAGATCGGGGGTCGGGGTTCGGCTACACCTTC.

This clone was found a few times. The V and J genes are TRBV7-9 and TRBJ1-5; 7 bases are a match to TRBD1. V was pared by 5 bases and J by 7 bases, with 5 bases of the junction left unmatched. Germline CDR1 reads SEHNR; CDR2 reads FQNEAQ (reference sequence). The CDR3 runs to 13 residues. CDR3: CASSQEGGQPQHF. DNA of the CDR3: TGTGCCAGCAGCCAGGAAGGGGGCCAGCCCCAGCATTTT.

This chain links TRBV5-4 with TRBJ2-5, with 8 bases matching TRBD2. The CDR3 consists of 14 residues. Germline CDR1 reads SGHNT; CDR2 reads YYREEE (reference sequence). The V and J ends lost 10 bases and 5 bases, in that order; junction bases with no gene match: 13. CDR3 DNA sequence: TGTGCCGGGGGATCGGGACTAGGTCGGGAGACCCAGTACTTC. As protein: CAGGSGLGRETQYF.

V usage is TRBV28 and J usage is TRBJ2-6; D is unclear. Germline values: CDR1 MDHEN, CDR2 SYDVKM. This CDR3 spans 14 amino acids. Between the trimmed V and J ends, which lost 3 bases and 3 bases, there was a span of 6 bases. The chain's CDR3 is CASSFRGGANVLTF. In nucleotides, the CDR3 is TGTGCCAGCAGTTTCAGAGGTGGGGCCAACGTCCTGACTTTC. Variable domain in full (rest from reference TRBV28 and TRBJ2-6): DVKVTQSSRYLVKRTGEKVFLECVQDMDHENMFWYRQDPGLGLRLIYFSYDVKMKEKGDIPEGYSVSREKKERFSLILESASTNQTSMYLCASSFRGGANVLTFGAGSRLTVL.

This rearrangement joins TRBV27 to TRBJ1-2, with D tentatively TRBD1 (6 bases). The CDR3 has 14 amino acids. CDR1 and CDR2 (germline): MNHEY, SMNVEV (reference sequence). The V end was cut by 2 bases, the J end by 6 bases, with 13 bases between. The CDR3 sequence: CASSLGGAMNGYTF. Here the CDR3 DNA reads TGTGCCAGCAGTTTAGGGGGCGCCATGAATGGCTACACCTTC.

V usage is TRBV9 and J usage is TRBJ2-1; perhaps TRBD2 as D (6 bases). V was pared by 2 bases and J by 3 bases, with 12 bases between. Germline V gene data show CDR1 as SGDLS and CDR2 as YYNGEE. This CDR3 comprises 15 residues. CDR3 bases: TGTGCCAGCAGCGTTATTGCTAGCGACTACAATGAGCAGTTCTTC. It specifies CASSVIASDYNEQFF.

V gene TRBV11-2 combines with J gene TRBJ1-2, with 8 bases matching TRBD1. Germline CDR1 reads SGHAT; CDR2 reads FQNNGV. This CDR3 is 14 amino acids long. Trimming at V came to 3 bases and at J to 5 bases, leaving 5 bases not matched to a gene. CDR3 DNA sequence: TGTGCCAGCAGCTTGGCGGGACAGGCTTATGGCTACACCTTC. It codes for CASSLAGQAYGYTF.

The V gene is TRBV27, the J gene TRBJ2-7; TRBD1 matches 7 bases. Germline values: CDR1 MNHEY, CDR2 SMNVEV (reference sequence). V dropped 6 bases and J dropped 3; count of bases not matched to a gene: 8. CDR3 length: 14 amino acids. CDR3 sequence: CASSKVGQSYEQYF. The CDR3 bases are TGTGCCAGCAGCAAGGTGGGACAGAGCTACGAGCAGTACTTC.

V is TRBV15 and J is TRBJ2-3; tentatively, D is TRBD2 (6 bases). Germline V lookup: CDR1 LNHNV, CDR2 YYDKDF (reference sequence). This CDR3 spans 15 amino acids. V lost 6 bases and J lost 4, with 17 bases in between. CDR3 loop: CATRDRLVASDTQYF. The CDR3 DNA sequence: TGTGCCACCAGAGACCGACTAGTTGCTTCAGATACGCAGTATTTT.

The V and J genes are TRBV5-4 and TRBJ2-1, with 7 bases identical to TRBD2. The CDR3 is 15 residues long. Germline V lookup: CDR1 SGHNT, CDR2 YYREEE (reference sequence). V trimming: 0 bases; J trimming: 6 bases; junction bases outside the gene matches: 6. CDR3 loop: CASSLAGGPSNEQFF. The CDR3 bases are TGTGCCAGCAGCTTGGCGGGAGGCCCCAGCAATGAGCAGTTCTTC.

The rearrangement uses TRBV28 and TRBJ2-7; possibly TRBD1 for D (6 bases). CDR3 size: 16 residues. Germline lookup yields CDR1 MDHEN and CDR2 SYDVKM. Trimming took 6 bases from V and 0 from J, leaving 18 bases between them. For the CDR3, the DNA is TGTGCCAGCAGGGAAACTTCGGGACACCTCTCCTACGAGCAGTACTTC. Its translation: CASRETSGHLSYEQYF.

The chain joins TRBV5-1 to TRBJ1-3; 7 nucleotides line up with TRBD1. The CDR3 consists of 16 residues. J gave up 4 bases and V 1 base, and 8 bases lay outside the gene matches. Germline V gene sequence: CDR1 SGHRS, CDR2 YFSETQ. As DNA, the CDR3 is TGCGCCAGCAGCTTGCCCCGGACAGGCTCGGGAAACACCATATATTTT. This translates into CASSLPRTGSGNTIYF.

This clone was detected only a few times. The chain recombines TRBV5-1 with TRBJ1-1, with 8 bases lining up with TRBD1. The CDR3 consists of 18 residues. Germline trimming cut 2 bases from V and 0 bases from J; bases unmatched to any gene: 12. Germline V gene data show CDR1 as SGHRS and CDR2 as YFSETQ. The CDR3 is CASSFGGQGKFLNTEAFF. CDR3 sequence (DNA): TGCGCCAGCAGCTTCGGCGGACAGGGAAAGTTTTTGAACACTGAAGCTTTCTTT.

The chain links TRBV4-1 to TRBJ2-1, with D tentatively TRBD1 (6 bases). The CDR3 consists of 14 residues. The V and J ends lost 4 bases and 3 bases respectively, with 10 bases between them. The germline gives CDR1 MGHRA, CDR2 YSYEKL. In DNA, the CDR3 is TGCGCCAGCAGCCTTGGACAGAACTACAATGAGCAGTTCTTC. Amino acid sequence: CASSLGQNYNEQFF.

This chain links TRBV6-6 with TRBJ1-5; TRBD1 is a possible D gene (5 bases). Germline V gene lookup returns CDR1 MNHNY and CDR2 SVGAGI (reference sequence). The CDR3 is made up of 14 amino acids. Trimming shortened V by 0 bases and J by 2 bases, and 5 bases separated the two germline ends. This CDR3 reads CASSYSGGNQPQHF. In DNA form, the CDR3 reads TGTGCCAGCAGTTACTCAGGGGGCAATCAGCCCCAGCATTTT.

The gene calls are TRBV5-4 and TRBJ1-1; TRBD1 aligns across 10 bases. The ends lost 4 bases at V and 4 bases at J; junction bases unmatched: 4. Germline V gene sequence: CDR1 SGHNT, CDR2 YYREEE (reference sequence). The CDR3 is 14 amino acids. The CDR3 region is CASSPGQGVTEAFF. DNA for the CDR3: TGTGCCAGCAGCCCCGGACAGGGGGTCACTGAAGCTTTCTTT.

The chain recombines TRBV2 with TRBJ2-7, with TRBD2 matching 7 bases. Germline V lookup: CDR1 SNHLY, CDR2 FYNNEI. The CDR3 runs to 15 residues. The V segment lost 4 bases and the J segment 0 bases; nucleotides outside the gene matches: 6. The DNA of the CDR3 is TGTGCCAGCAGTGGAGGGCTAGCGGCCTCCTACGAGCAGTACTTC. This gives the protein CASSGGLAASYEQYF.

The chain links TRBV19 to TRBJ2-2; D might be TRBD1 (5 bases). This CDR3 has 14 residues. The V and J ends lost 7 bases and 1 base respectively, with 10 bases between them. Germline CDR1 and CDR2: LNHDA and SQIVND (reference sequence). DNA for the CDR3: TGTGCCAGTATTCTAGGGGTGAACACCGGGGAGCTGTTTTTT. Translated: CASILGVNTGELFF.

The chain carries TRBV6-4 and TRBJ2-1; 8 positions match TRBD2. J was trimmed by 7 bases and V by 6 bases; bases with no gene match: 11. Germline CDR1 and CDR2: MRHNA and SNTAGT. This CDR3 region has 15 residues. CDR3 bases: TGTGCCAGCAGCCCCAATACCGGGACTAGGAATGAGCAGTTCTTC. It specifies CASSPNTGTRNEQFF.

V and J are TRBV4-2 and TRBJ2-4; tentatively, D is TRBD2 (5 bases). Germline CDR1 and CDR2: LGHNA and YNFKEQ. The CDR3 covers 14 residues. The V end was cut by 3 bases, the J end by 7 bases, with 13 bases between. CDR3 amino acids: CASSHSSGGNIQYF. CDR3 DNA: TGTGCCAGCAGCCACTCCAGCGGAGGCAACATTCAGTACTTC.

The chain has TRBV6-5 and TRBJ2-2, with 8 bases lining up with TRBD1. This CDR3 has 15 amino acids. Germline CDR1 is MNHEY and CDR2 is SVGAGI. V lost 5 bases, J lost 6 bases, and 8 bases stayed unmatched. CDR3 bases: TGTGCCAGCAGTCCAGGGACAGGACTGCCCGGGGAGCTGTTTTTT. This translates into CASSPGTGLPGELFF.